Sequencing of this T cell receptor (beta chain) was carried out in a study of CD8+ T cells in alopecia areata. At the level of the study: The protocol delivered tofacitinib for 6 to 18 months, then withdrew it for 6 months.

V lost 5 bases, J lost 13 bases, and 8 bases stayed unmatched. This CDR3 comprises 14 residues. From germline, CDR1 is ENHRY and CDR2 SYGVKD. As for treatment: oral pan-JAK inhibitor, 5-10 mg twice daily. RNA, once extracted, was reverse transcribed into cDNA for use as the sequencing template. TCRdb's copy holds only in-frame clones and misses some; the assay was immunoSEQ multiplex PCR. This table holds 150,000 to 200,000 clones, 64% found once. This specimen consisted of CD4+ T cells sorted from blood, obtained around week 50, from a patient treated with tofacitinib. This TCR came from a human donor with alopecia areata. The rearrangement uses TRBV10-3 and TRBJ1-6, with 10 positions matching TRBD1. CDR3 DNA: TGTGCCATCAGTCAGGGACAGGGGTTCTTTCCCCTCCACTTT. Residues: CAISQGQGFFPLHF.